This is a list of T cell receptor beta chains from one sample in a study of T cell responses to AZD1222 COVID-19 vaccine. The method was immunoSEQ multiplex PCR; TCRdb's version includes in-frame clones alone and lacks a portion of them. Among about 160,000 clones listed, about nine tenths were seen once. Sample: peripheral blood, taken on day 0 of AZD1222 vaccination. These receptors were taken from an adult in good health. The CDR3 runs from the conserved cysteine through the conserved F or W. The D gene is left open where the match is weak. Size values are once, few and many counts, or a class for expanded clones, and some rows have none.

abundance: .
v_gene: TRBV28
len: 14
d_gene: .
j_gene: TRBJ1-1
CDR3nt: TGTGCCAGCAGCCGATACAACCAAGGCACTGAAGCTTTCTTT
CDR3aa: CASSRYNQGTEAFF

abundance: .
v_gene: TRBV5-4
len: 18
d_gene: TRBD2
j_gene: TRBJ2-2
CDR3nt: TGTGCCAGCAGCTTGGGACTAGCGGGAGGGTTGGGGACCGGGGAGCTGTTTTTT
CDR3aa: CASSLGLAGGLGTGELFF

abundance: .
v_gene: TRBV18
len: 13
d_gene: .
j_gene: TRBJ1-3
CDR3nt: TGTGCCAGCTCACCACCCTCTGGAAACACCATATATTTT
CDR3aa: CASSPPSGNTIYF

abundance: .
v_gene: TRBV5-1
len: 17
d_gene: TRBD1
j_gene: TRBJ1-4
CDR3nt: TGCGCCAGCAGCTTGGCGGTAGGACAGGGGGGTAATGAAAAACTGTTTTTT
CDR3aa: CASSLAVGQGGNEKLFF

abundance: once
v_gene: TRBV4-2
len: 14
d_gene: .
j_gene: TRBJ2-5
CDR3nt: TGTGCCAGCAGCCAGGAAGAAAGACCAGAGACCCAGTACTTC
CDR3aa: CASSQEERPETQYF

abundance: .
v_gene: TRBV9
len: 13
d_gene: TRBD1
j_gene: TRBJ1-2
CDR3nt: TGTGCCAGCAGCCGGGACAGCTTCTATGGCTACACCTTC
CDR3aa: CASSRDSFYGYTF

abundance: .
v_gene: TRBV6-4
len: 13
d_gene: .
j_gene: TRBJ1-1
CDR3nt: TGTGCCAGCAGTGCCGATGGACGGGGTGAAGCTTTCTTT
CDR3aa: CASSADGRGEAFF

abundance: .
v_gene: TRBV2
len: 13
d_gene: .
j_gene: TRBJ1-1
CDR3nt: TGTGCCAGCACCAGGGCTGGCAACACTGAAGCTTTCTTT
CDR3aa: CASTRAGNTEAFF

abundance: once
v_gene: TRBV7-8
len: 15
d_gene: .
j_gene: TRBJ2-7
CDR3nt: TGTGCCAGCAGCTTCCCGTCCGGGCAGGGACCCGAGCAGTACTTC
CDR3aa: CASSFPSGQGPEQYF

abundance: .
v_gene: TRBV20-1
len: 11
d_gene: .
j_gene: TRBJ1-1
CDR3nt: TGCAGTGCTAGAGATCCACCTGAAGCTTTCTTT
CDR3aa: CSARDPPEAFF

abundance: .
v_gene: TRBV5-6
len: 16
d_gene: TRBD1
j_gene: TRBJ2-1
CDR3nt: TGTGCCAGCAGCGGCGGACAGGCCCTCAGCTACAATGAGCAGTTCTTC
CDR3aa: CASSGGQALSYNEQFF

abundance: .
v_gene: TRBV7-9
len: 16
d_gene: TRBD2
j_gene: TRBJ2-7
CDR3nt: TGTGCCAGCAGCGAATCGACTAGCGGGAGCCGATGGGAGCAGTACTTC
CDR3aa: CASSESTSGSRWEQYF

abundance: few
v_gene: TRBV19
len: 16
d_gene: TRBD1
j_gene: TRBJ2-2
CDR3nt: TGTGCCAGTACCTACTTAGGACAGGGGGCTTCCGGGGAGCTGTTTTTT
CDR3aa: CASTYLGQGASGELFF

abundance: .
v_gene: TRBV7-9
len: 16
d_gene: .
j_gene: TRBJ1-4
CDR3nt: TGTGCCAGCAGCTTAGGAAGTGGGGGGACGATTGAAAAACTGTTTTTT
CDR3aa: CASSLGSGGTIEKLFF

abundance: .
v_gene: TRBV10-3
len: 16
d_gene: .
j_gene: TRBJ1-3
CDR3nt: TGTGCCATCAGTCTGGACACGGGGAGTTCTGGAAACACCATATATTTT
CDR3aa: CAISLDTGSSGNTIYF

abundance: .
v_gene: TRBV29-1
len: 13
d_gene: TRBD1
j_gene: TRBJ1-1
CDR3nt: TGCAGCGTTGGGACAGGGGGCCGCACTGAAGCTTTCTTT
CDR3aa: CSVGTGGRTEAFF

abundance: .
v_gene: TRBV19
len: 14
d_gene: .
j_gene: TRBJ2-7
CDR3nt: TGTGCTCCGAGGCCGGGGGCGGCGTCCTACGAGCAGTACTTC
CDR3aa: CAPRPGAASYEQYF

abundance: .
v_gene: TRBV6-4
len: 15
d_gene: TRBD2
j_gene: TRBJ2-1
CDR3nt: TGTGCCAGCAGTGCAGCTAGCGGGGACTACAATGAGCAGTTCTTC
CDR3aa: CASSAASGDYNEQFF

abundance: .
v_gene: TRBV18
len: 14
d_gene: .
j_gene: TRBJ2-5
CDR3nt: TGTGCCAGCTCACCGGACAGCCTCCAAGAGACCCAGTACTTC
CDR3aa: CASSPDSLQETQYF

abundance: .
v_gene: TRBV7-2
len: 14
d_gene: .
j_gene: TRBJ2-7
CDR3nt: TGTGCCAGCAGCCAACAGACAGCTTCCTACGAGCAGTACTTC
CDR3aa: CASSQQTASYEQYF

abundance: once
v_gene: TRBV19
len: 14
d_gene: TRBD2
j_gene: TRBJ2-1
CDR3nt: TGTGCCAGTAGTATGGTAGCGGGGGGGTATGAGCAGTTCTTC
CDR3aa: CASSMVAGGYEQFF

abundance: once
v_gene: TRBV4-2
len: 19
d_gene: TRBD1
j_gene: TRBJ2-4
CDR3nt: TGTGCCAGCAGCCAGCTTCCGGGACAGGGGGCGAAGGCCAAAAACATTCAGTACTTC
CDR3aa: CASSQLPGQGAKAKNIQYF